This TCR beta chain stems from a study of blood T cell repertoires in COVID-19 (dated by TCRdb to 2020 to 2022). Context from the whole study: Samples covering the acute and convalescent phases of COVID-19 were provided by collaborators in the United States, Italy and Spain. The dataset comprised deeply sampled blood TCRbeta repertoires from subjects exposed to, actively infected with, or recovered from COVID-19. The repertoires were released in a freely available public database meant as a resource for research on the immune response to SARS-CoV-2. The sample metadata nearly always contained a de-identified subject ID, COVID-19 status, age in years and sex. HLA class I and class II types, where available, came from metadata supplied by the sample provider rather than from assay-based typing. The material from the prospective study consisted of cDNA or gDNA derived from T cells, B-cell-depleted T cells, or PBMCs. Samples came from the ongoing ImmuneRACE study (first 160 participants) plus 1,254 subjects from 6 global collaborators. Overall results and qualifications from the work: The amount of clinical and demographic metadata varied by source and participant and was provided uncurated.

Whole blood was collected in K2EDTA tubes by collaborating institutions according to the institutions' own protocols. For TCRbeta analysis, collaborators shipped samples as frozen whole blood, isolated PBMCs, or DNA extracted from either of those sample types. The CDR3 spans 13 residues, from the cysteine through the phenylalanine. Only the CDR3 DNA is retained, 39 bases long and in frame from the first base. V lost 6 bases and J lost 10 bases, and the count of bases not matched to a germline gene is 6. The CDR1 and CDR2 encoded by the germline V gene are ENHRY and SYGVKD. TCRbeta CDR3 regions were amplified from genomic DNA by means of the immunoSEQ Assay, a bias-controlled multiplex PCR. Processing in the source paper ran as follows. Within the assay, amplification of reference gene primers was used to estimate how many nucleated cells each sample contained. To quantify the absolute abundance of each unique TCRbeta CDR3 rearrangement, sequence reads were collapsed and filtered. For each sample, productive Simpson clonality was calculated by taking the square root of Simpson's diversity index across productive rearrangements. TCRdb stores this immuneACCESS table with in-frame sequences only. Part of the clones is absent; in the studies checked, under half of the shortfall reflects unresolved V genes, and no reason is known for the rest. D and trimming come from the DNA, and the V and J calls and clone size come from that table. The sample has 65,000 or so clones on record, about nine tenths of them singletons. The ten most abundant clones make up 1.3% of the sample.

This clone was seen once. The antigen it recognizes is unknown. No much larger clone exists at a distance of one base, and base qualities are not known. Here the chain combines TRBV10-3 and TRBJ1-6; 7 nucleotides in the junction match TRBD1. This TCR came from a man between 60 and 70 years old with acute or convalescent COVID-19. What was sequenced was peripheral blood. CDR3 protein: CAIRTGEGSPLHF. The DNA sequence reads TGTGCCATCAGAACAGGGGAAGGGTCACCCCTCCACTTT.